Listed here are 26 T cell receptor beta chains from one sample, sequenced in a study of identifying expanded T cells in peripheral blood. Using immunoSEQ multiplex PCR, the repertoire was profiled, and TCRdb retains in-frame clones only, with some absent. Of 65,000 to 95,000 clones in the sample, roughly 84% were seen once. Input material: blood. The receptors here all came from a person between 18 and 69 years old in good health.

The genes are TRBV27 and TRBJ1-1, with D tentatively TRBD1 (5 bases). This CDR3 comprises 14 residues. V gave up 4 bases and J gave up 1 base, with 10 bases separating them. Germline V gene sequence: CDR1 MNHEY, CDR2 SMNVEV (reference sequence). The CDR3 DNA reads TGTGCCAGCAGTTGGGGACGGGGGAACACTGAAGCTTTCTTT. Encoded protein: CASSWGRGNTEAFF.

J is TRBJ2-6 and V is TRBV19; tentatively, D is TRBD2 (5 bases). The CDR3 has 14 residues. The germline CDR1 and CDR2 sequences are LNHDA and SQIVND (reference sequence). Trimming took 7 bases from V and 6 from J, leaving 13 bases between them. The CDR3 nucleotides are TGTGCCAGTAACTCGGCAGCGGAGGCCAACGTCCTGACTTTC. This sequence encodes CASNSAAEANVLTF.

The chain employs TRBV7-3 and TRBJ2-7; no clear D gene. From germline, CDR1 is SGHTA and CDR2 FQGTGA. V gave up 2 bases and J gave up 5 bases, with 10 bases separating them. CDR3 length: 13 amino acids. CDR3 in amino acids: CASSLAKVDEQYF. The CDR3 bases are TGTGCCAGCAGCTTAGCGAAAGTGGACGAGCAGTACTTC.

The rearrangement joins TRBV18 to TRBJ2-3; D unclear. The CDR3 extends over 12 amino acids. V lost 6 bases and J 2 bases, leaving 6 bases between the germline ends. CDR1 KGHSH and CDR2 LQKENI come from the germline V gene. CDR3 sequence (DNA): TGTGCCAGCTCCCAATACACAGATACGCAGTATTTT. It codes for CASSQYTDTQYF. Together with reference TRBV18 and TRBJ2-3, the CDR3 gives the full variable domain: NAGVMQNPRHLVRRRGQEARLRCSPMKGHSHVYWYRQLPEEGLKFMVYLQKENIIDESGMPKERFSAEFPKEGPSILRIQQVVRGDSAAYFCASSQYTDTQYFGPGTRLTVL.

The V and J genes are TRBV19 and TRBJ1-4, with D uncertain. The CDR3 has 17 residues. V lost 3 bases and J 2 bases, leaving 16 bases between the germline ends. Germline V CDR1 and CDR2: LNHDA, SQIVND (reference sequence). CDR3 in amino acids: CASSMRHPPGTNEKLFF. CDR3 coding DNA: TGTGCCAGTAGTATGCGGCATCCCCCCGGTACTAATGAAAAACTGTTTTTT.

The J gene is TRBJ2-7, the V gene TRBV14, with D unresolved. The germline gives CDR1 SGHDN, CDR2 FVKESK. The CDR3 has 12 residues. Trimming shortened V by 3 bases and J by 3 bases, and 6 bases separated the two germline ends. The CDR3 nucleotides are TGTGCCAGCAGCCAGGTCAACTACGAGCAGTACTTC. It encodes CASSQVNYEQYF.

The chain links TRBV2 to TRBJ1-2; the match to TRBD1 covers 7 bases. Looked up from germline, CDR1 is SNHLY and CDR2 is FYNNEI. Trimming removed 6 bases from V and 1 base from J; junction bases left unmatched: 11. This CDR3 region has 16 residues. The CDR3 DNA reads TGTGCCAGCAGGGAAAGGACAGGAATGGGTAACTATGGCTACACCTTC. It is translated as CASRERTGMGNYGYTF. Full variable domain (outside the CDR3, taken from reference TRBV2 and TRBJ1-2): EPEVTQTPSHQVTQMGQEVILRCVPISNHLYFYWYRQILGQKVEFLVSFYNNEISEKSEIFDDQFSVERPDGSNFTLKIRSTKLEDSAMYFCASRERTGMGNYGYTFGSGTRLTVV.

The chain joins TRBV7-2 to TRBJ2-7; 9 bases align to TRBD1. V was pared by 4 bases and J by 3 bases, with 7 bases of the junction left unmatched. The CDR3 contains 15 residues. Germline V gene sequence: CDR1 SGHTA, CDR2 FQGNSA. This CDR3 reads CASSSGTGGFYEQYF. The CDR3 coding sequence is TGTGCCAGCAGCTCAGGAACAGGGGGCTTCTACGAGCAGTACTTC.

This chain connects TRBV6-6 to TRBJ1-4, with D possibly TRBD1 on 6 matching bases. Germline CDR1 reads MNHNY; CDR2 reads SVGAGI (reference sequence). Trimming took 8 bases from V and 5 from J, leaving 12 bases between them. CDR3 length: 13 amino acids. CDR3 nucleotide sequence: TGTGCCAGCGGGACACTAGTGAATGAAAAACTGTTTTTT. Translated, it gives CASGTLVNEKLFF.

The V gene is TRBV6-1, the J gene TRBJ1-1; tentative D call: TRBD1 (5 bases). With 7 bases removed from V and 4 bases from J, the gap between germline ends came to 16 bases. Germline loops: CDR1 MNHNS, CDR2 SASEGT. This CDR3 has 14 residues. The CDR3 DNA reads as TGTGCCAGCACCGTGGGACTGCTTCCCACTGAAGCTTTCTTT. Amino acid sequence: CASTVGLLPTEAFF.

CDR3 sequence (DNA): TGTGCCTGGAGGCCACAGGGACCTAGCAATCAGCCCCAGCATTTT. Translated, it gives CAWRPQGPSNQPQHF. The chain combines TRBV30 with TRBJ1-5; D is possibly TRBD1 (6 bases). This CDR3 spans 15 amino acids. Trimming left V 3 bases short and J 0 bases short, with 12 bases between. Germline V lookup: CDR1 GTSNPN, CDR2 SVGIG (reference sequence).

CDR3 in DNA: TGTGCCAGCAGCAAATCTCACAGACCCTCTGGAAACACCATATATTTT. It encodes CASSKSHRPSGNTIYF. The chain recombines TRBV21-1 with TRBJ1-3; the D call in the table, TRBD1, was not verified against the DNA. TRBV21-1 is annotated as a pseudogene. The CDR3 loop spans 16 amino acids.

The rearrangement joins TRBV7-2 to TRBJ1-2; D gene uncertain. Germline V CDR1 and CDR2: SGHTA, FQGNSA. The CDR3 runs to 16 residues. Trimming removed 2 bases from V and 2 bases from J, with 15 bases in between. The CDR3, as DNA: TGTGCCAGCAGCTTAAACTCGGGGAGCATGAACTATGGCTACACCTTC. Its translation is CASSLNSGSMNYGYTF.

The CDR3 protein is CASSMGPDTEAFF. Here the CDR3 DNA reads TGTGCCAGTAGTATGGGCCCGGACACTGAAGCTTTCTTT. V is TRBV19 and J is TRBJ1-1; D ambiguous. V shed 3 bases and J shed 3 bases, with 8 bases lying between them. CDR1 is LNHDA, CDR2 SQIVND, per germline (reference sequence). The CDR3 is 13 amino acids.

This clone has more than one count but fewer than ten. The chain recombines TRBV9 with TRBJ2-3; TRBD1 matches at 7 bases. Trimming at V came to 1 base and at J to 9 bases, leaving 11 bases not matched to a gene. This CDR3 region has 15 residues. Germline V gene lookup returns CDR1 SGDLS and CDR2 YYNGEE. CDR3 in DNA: TGTGCCAGCAGCGTATACGGGGTGGGGGACAGAACGCAGTATTTT. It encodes CASSVYGVGDRTQYF.

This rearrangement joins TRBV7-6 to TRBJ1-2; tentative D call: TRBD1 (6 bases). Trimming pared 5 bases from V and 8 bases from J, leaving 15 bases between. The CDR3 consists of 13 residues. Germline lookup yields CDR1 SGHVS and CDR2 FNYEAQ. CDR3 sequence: CASSPQQGGGYTF. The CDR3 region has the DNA TGTGCCAGCAGCCCCCAACAGGGAGGCGGCTACACCTTC.

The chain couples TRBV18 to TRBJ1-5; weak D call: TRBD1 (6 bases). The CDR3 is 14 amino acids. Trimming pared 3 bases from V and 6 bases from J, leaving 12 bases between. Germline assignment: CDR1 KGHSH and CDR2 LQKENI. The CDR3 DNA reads TGTGCCAGCTCACCTTCAGGGGAGGTTCAGCCCCAGCATTTT. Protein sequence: CASSPSGEVQPQHF.

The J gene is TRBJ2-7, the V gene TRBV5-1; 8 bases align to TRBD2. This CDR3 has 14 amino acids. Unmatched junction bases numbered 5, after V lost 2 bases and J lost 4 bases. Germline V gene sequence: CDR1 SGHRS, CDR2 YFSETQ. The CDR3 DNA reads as TGCGCCAGCAGCTTTGCGGGAGGAGCTTACGAGCAGTACTTC. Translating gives CASSFAGGAYEQYF.

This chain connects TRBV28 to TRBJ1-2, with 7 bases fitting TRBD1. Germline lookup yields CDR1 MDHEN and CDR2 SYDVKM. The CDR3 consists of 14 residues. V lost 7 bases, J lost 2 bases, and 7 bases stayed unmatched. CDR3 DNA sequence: TGTGCCAGCATTGCGACAGGGAGAAACTATGGCTACACCTTC. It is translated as CASIATGRNYGYTF.

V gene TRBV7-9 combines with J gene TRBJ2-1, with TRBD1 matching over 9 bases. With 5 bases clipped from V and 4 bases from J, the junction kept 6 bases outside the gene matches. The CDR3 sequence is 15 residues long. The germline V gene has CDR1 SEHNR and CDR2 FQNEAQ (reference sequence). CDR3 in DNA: TGTGCCAGCAGCCTCGGGACAGGGTCGTACAATGAGCAGTTCTTC. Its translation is CASSLGTGSYNEQFF.

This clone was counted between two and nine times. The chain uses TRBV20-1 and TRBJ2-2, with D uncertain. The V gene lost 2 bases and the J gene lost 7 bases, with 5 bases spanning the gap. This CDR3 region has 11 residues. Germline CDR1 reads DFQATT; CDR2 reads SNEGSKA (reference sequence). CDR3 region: CSARRLGELFF. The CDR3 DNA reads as TGCAGTGCTAGAAGGCTCGGGGAGCTGTTTTTT.

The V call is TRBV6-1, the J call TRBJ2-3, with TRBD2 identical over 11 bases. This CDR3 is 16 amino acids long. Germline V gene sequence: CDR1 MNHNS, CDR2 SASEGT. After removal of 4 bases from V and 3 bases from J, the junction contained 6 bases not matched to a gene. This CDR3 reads CASSAISGRATDTQYF. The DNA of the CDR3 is TGTGCCAGCAGTGCCATTAGCGGGAGGGCAACAGATACGCAGTATTTT.

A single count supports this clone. The DNA for the CDR3 is TGTGCCAGCAGAGACGGACAGCTCCTAGCCAAAAACATTCAGTACTTC. It specifies CASRDGQLLAKNIQYF. The V call is TRBV11-2, the J call TRBJ2-4, with TRBD1 as a possible D gene (6 bases). Trimming left V 6 bases short and J 0 bases short, with 15 bases between. Germline V lookup: CDR1 SGHAT, CDR2 FQNNGV. CDR3 length equals 16 residues. Based on the CDR3 plus reference TRBV11-2 and TRBJ2-4, the full variable domain is EAGVAQSPRYKIIEKRQSVAFWCNPISGHATLYWYQQILGQGPKLLIQFQNNGVVDDSQLPKDRFSAERLKGVDSTLKIQPAKLEDSAVYLCASRDGQLLAKNIQYFGAGTRLSVL.

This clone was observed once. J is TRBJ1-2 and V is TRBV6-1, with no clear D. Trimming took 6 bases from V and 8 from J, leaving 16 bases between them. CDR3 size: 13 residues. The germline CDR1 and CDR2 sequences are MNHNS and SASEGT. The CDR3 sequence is CASRDSLTKGYTF. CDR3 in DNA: TGTGCCAGCAGGGACTCCTTAACGAAAGGCTACACCTTC.

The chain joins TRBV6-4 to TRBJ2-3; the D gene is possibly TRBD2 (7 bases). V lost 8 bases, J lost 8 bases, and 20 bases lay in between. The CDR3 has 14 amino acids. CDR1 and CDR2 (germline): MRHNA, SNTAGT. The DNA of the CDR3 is TGTGCCAGCGGGGAGGGGGGGCTCGCTACTACGCAGTATTTT. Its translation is CASGEGGLATTQYF.

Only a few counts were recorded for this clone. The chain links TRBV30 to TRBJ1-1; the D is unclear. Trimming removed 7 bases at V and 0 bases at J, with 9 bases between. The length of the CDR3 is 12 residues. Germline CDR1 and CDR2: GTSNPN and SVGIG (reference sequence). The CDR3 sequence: CASTRVNTEAFF. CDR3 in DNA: TGTGCCTCTACACGGGTGAACACTGAAGCTTTCTTT.